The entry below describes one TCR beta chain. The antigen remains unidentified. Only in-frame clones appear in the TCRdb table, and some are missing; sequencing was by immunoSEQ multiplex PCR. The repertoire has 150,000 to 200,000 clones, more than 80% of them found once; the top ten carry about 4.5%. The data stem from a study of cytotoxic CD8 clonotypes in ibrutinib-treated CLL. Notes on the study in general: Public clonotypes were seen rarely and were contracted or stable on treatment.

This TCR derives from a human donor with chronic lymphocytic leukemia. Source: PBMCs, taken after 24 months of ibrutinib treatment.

This CDR3 is CASSLSGTGELFF. CDR3 coding DNA: TGTGCCAGCAGTTTATCGGGCACCGGGGAGCTGTTTTTT. The chain uses TRBV27 and TRBJ2-2; D call uncertain. Germline CDR1 reads MNHEY; CDR2 reads SMNVEV (reference sequence). The CDR3 loop spans 13 amino acids. V was shortened by 0 bases and J by 4 bases, with 3 bases between the two germline ends.